Following are 2 T cell receptor beta chains from one sample sequenced in a study of blood T cell repertoires in COVID-19 (TCRdb year 2020). Library construction relied on the immunoSEQ multiplex PCR assay. TCRdb took this table from immuneACCESS and kept in-frame rearrangements with V and J called. Such tables lack part of the clones; where checked against another copy, unresolved V genes explain under half of the gap, and the rest is unexplained. Recorded for this sample are 200,000 to 250,000 clones; almost 85% of them occurred a single time. Of the sample, 5% to 6.5% falls within the top ten clones. The source material was peripheral blood. These receptors originate from a man between 45 and 60 years old with COVID-19, enrolled during active disease.

The rearrangement links TRBV3-1 (or the pseudogene TRBV3-2) to TRBJ1-4; the match to TRBD1 covers 12 bases. The germline gives CDR1 LGHDT, CDR2 YNNKEL (reference sequence). Unmatched junction bases numbered 6, after V lost 4 bases and J lost 0 bases. The CDR3 sequence is 18 residues long. The CDR3 loop reads CASSRGTGGLPTNEKLFF. The CDR3 DNA follows: TGTGCCAGCAGCCGGGGGACAGGGGGCCTGCCAACTAATGAAAAACTGTTTTTT.

The chain combines TRBV7-2 with TRBJ1-2; 11 bases map to TRBD1. The CDR3 loop spans 15 amino acids. The germline CDR1 and CDR2 sequences are SGHTA and FQGNSA. The J segment lost 5 bases and the V segment lost 2 bases, leaving 4 bases of the junction unmatched. CDR3: CASSLRTGGEYGYTF. In DNA, the CDR3 is TGTGCCAGCAGCTTAAGGACAGGGGGCGAGTATGGCTACACCTTC.